These 16 T cell receptor beta chains share one sample of origin, sequenced in a study of blood T cell repertoires in COVID-19. Profiling relied on immunoSEQ multiplex PCR, and the TCRdb table lists in-frame clones only, not all of them. Among 150,000 to 200,000 clones listed, roughly 74% were seen once. Sample: peripheral blood. These receptors were obtained from a woman over 75 with acute or convalescent COVID-19.

The chain employs TRBV5-1 and TRBJ1-2; TRBD1 aligns across 7 bases. Germline lookup yields CDR1 SGHRS and CDR2 YFSETQ. Germline trimming cut 4 bases from V and 4 bases from J; bases unmatched to any gene: 7. The CDR3 runs 14 residues. The DNA of the CDR3 is TGCGCCAGCAGCCCCCGGGACAGCCCCTATGGCTACACCTTC. This translates into CASSPRDSPYGYTF. The full variable domain, with the rest looked up from reference TRBV5-1 and TRBJ1-2, is KAGVTQTPRYLIKTRGQQVTLSCSPISGHRSVSWYQQTPGQGLQFLFEYFSETQRNKGNFPGRFSGRQFSNSRSEMNVSTLELGDSALYLCASSPRDSPYGYTFGSGTRLTVV.

In regard to this clone: This CDR3 is also generated by other DNA sequences in the sample. J is TRBJ1-3 and V is TRBV5-1, with a possible D match to TRBD1 (5 bases). Trimming pared 0 bases from V and 2 bases from J, leaving 9 bases between. The V gene's germline CDR1 is SGHRS and CDR2 YFSETQ. The CDR3 spans 15 residues. DNA for the CDR3: TGCGCCAGCAGCTTGGATCGGGGGACTGGAAACACCATATATTTT. Protein: CASSLDRGTGNTIYF.

The chain has TRBV3-1 (or the pseudogene TRBV3-2) and TRBJ2-3, with D perhaps matching TRBD2 (5 bases). CDR1 is LGHDT, CDR2 YNNKEL, per germline (reference sequence). There are 12 residues in the CDR3. V lost 4 bases and J lost 7, with 9 bases in between. In nucleotides, the CDR3 is TGTGCCAGCAGCCCCGAGGGTTATACGCAGTATTTT. Translating it yields CASSPEGYTQYF.

This chain uses TRBV5-1 with TRBJ1-1; D is uncertain. Trimming pared 0 bases from V and 1 base from J, leaving 13 bases between. The V gene's germline CDR1 is SGHRS and CDR2 YFSETQ. The CDR3 length is 16 residues. The CDR3 nucleotides read TGCGCCAGCAGCTTGGGTACAACCGATTGGAACACTGAAGCTTTCTTT. Its translation is CASSLGTTDWNTEAFF.

The chain has TRBV18 and TRBJ2-7; D is uncertain. V lost 4 bases and J lost 3, with 10 bases in between. CDR1 KGHSH and CDR2 LQKENI come from the germline V gene. The CDR3 loop spans 13 amino acids. DNA of the CDR3: TGTGCCAGCTCACAAGCCCCCGACTACGAGCAGTACTTC. Protein: CASSQAPDYEQYF. The full variable domain, rest sourced from reference TRBV18 and TRBJ2-7, is NAGVMQNPRHLVRRRGQEARLRCSPMKGHSHVYWYRQLPEEGLKFMVYLQKENIIDESGMPKERFSAEFPKEGPSILRIQQVVRGDSAAYFCASSQAPDYEQYFGPGTRLTVT.

This clone was counted a few times. V is TRBV19 and J is TRBJ1-5; a possible D gene is TRBD1 (6 bases). CDR3 length equals 13 residues. V lost 5 bases, J lost 4 bases, and 9 bases lay in between. The germline V gene has CDR1 LNHDA and CDR2 SQIVND (reference sequence). CDR3: CASSGTTNQPQHF. In DNA form, the CDR3 reads TGTGCCAGTAGTGGGACAACAAATCAGCCCCAGCATTTT.

The chain recombines TRBV7-2 with TRBJ1-2, with 8 bases that match TRBD1. V shed 5 bases, J shed 0 bases, and the junction held 5 bases outside the gene matches. This CDR3 spans 15 amino acids. CDR1 SGHTA and CDR2 FQGNSA come from the germline V gene. CDR3 in amino acids: CASSLQGAPNYGYTF. For the CDR3, the DNA is TGTGCCAGCAGCCTCCAGGGGGCGCCTAACTATGGCTACACCTTC.

In DNA form, the CDR3 reads TGTGCCAGCACGGACAGGGTGACCGGGGAGCTGTTTTTT. Translating it yields CASTDRVTGELFF. The chain uses TRBV2 and TRBJ2-2, with 8 positions matching TRBD1. The junction had 3 bases not matched to a gene; V was cut back by 7 bases and J by 5 bases. There are 13 residues in the CDR3. CDR1 and CDR2 from the germline V gene are SNHLY and FYNNEI.

The rearrangement links TRBV28 to TRBJ2-7; TRBD1 matches 7 bases. The ends lost 7 bases at V and 6 bases at J; junction bases unmatched: 9. Germline V CDR1 and CDR2: MDHEN, SYDVKM. The CDR3 has 13 residues. The CDR3 DNA is TGTGCCAGCAAGGCAGGGGGTTATTCCGAGCAGTACTTC. It specifies CASKAGGYSEQYF.

V usage is TRBV7-3 and J usage is TRBJ2-2, with TRBD2 matching 8 bases. The germline V gene has CDR1 SGHTA and CDR2 FQGTGA. There are 15 residues in the CDR3. The junction had 4 bases not matched to a gene; V was cut back by 2 bases and J by 5 bases. CDR3 in amino acids: CASSLGGRRTGELFF. The CDR3 DNA follows: TGTGCCAGCAGCTTAGGCGGGAGGCGGACCGGGGAGCTGTTTTTT.

This clone was found a few times. J is TRBJ1-2 and V is TRBV3-1 (or the pseudogene TRBV3-2); D gene ambiguous. Trimming removed 1 base at V and 6 bases at J, with 15 bases between. The CDR3 contains 15 residues. CDR1 is LGHDT and CDR2 is YNNKEL in the germline V gene (reference sequence). The CDR3 is CASSQANARRDGYTF. The CDR3 DNA reads as TGTGCCAGCAGCCAAGCGAATGCCCGACGGGATGGCTACACCTTC.

The chain has TRBV6-1 and TRBJ2-7, with 10 bases aligning to TRBD1. Germline loops: CDR1 MNHNS, CDR2 SASEGT. J lost 4 bases, V lost 4 bases, and 13 bases had no gene match. The CDR3 is 17 amino acids. CDR3 in amino acids: CASSARLRQGASYEQYF. CDR3 nucleotides: TGTGCCAGCAGTGCTCGGCTCAGACAGGGGGCAAGTTACGAGCAGTACTTC.

The V and J genes are TRBV7-9 and TRBJ1-5; no clear D. V gave up 3 bases and J gave up 2 bases, with 11 bases separating them. Germline V gene lookup returns CDR1 SEHNR and CDR2 FQNEAQ (reference sequence). The CDR3 has 15 residues. The CDR3 DNA follows: TGTGCCAGCAGCTTGGGAGTGGGCCGCAATCAGCCCCAGCATTTT. It yields the protein CASSLGVGRNQPQHF.

This clone was detected only once. V is TRBV11-2 and J is TRBJ2-3, with D possibly being TRBD2 (5 bases). Germline assignment: CDR1 SGHAT and CDR2 FQNNGV. V lost 1 base to trimming and J lost 1 base, with 18 bases between them. The length of the CDR3 is 18 residues. The CDR3 nucleotides read TGTGCCAGCAGCTTAGTTCCCTGGCGGAGGCGAGGCACAGATACGCAGTATTTT. Its protein is CASSLVPWRRRGTDTQYF.

The chain links TRBV6-6 to TRBJ2-1, with D possibly TRBD2 on 5 matching bases. Deletions cut 6 bases from V and 0 bases from J, with 12 bases between. This CDR3 is 15 amino acids long. Germline assignment: CDR1 MNHNY and CDR2 SVGAGI (reference sequence). The CDR3 bases are TGTGCCAGCAGCCAGGACTTCCACTCCTACAATGAGCAGTTCTTC. This encodes CASSQDFHSYNEQFF.

The V call is TRBV3-1 (or the pseudogene TRBV3-2), the J call TRBJ2-1; D may be TRBD2 (5 bases). Trimming took 3 bases from V and 3 from J, leaving 9 bases between them. CDR1 LGHDT and CDR2 YNNKEL come from the germline V gene (reference sequence). The CDR3 runs to 14 residues. CDR3 DNA: TGTGCCAGCAGCCACGGGAACCGCTACAATGAGCAGTTCTTC. This sequence encodes CASSHGNRYNEQFF.